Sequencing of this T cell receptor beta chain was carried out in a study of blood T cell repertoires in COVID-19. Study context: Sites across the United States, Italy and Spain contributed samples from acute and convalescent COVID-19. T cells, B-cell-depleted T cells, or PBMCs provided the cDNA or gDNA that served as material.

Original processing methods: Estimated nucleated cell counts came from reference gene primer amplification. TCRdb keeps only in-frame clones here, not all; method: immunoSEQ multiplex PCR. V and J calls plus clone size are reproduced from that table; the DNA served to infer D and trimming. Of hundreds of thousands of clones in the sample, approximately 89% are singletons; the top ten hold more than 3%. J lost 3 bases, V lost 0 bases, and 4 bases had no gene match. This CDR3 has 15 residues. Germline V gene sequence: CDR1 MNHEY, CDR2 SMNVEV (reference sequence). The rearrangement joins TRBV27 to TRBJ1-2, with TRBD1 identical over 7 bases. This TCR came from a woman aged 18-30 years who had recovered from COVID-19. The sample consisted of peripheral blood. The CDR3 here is CASSLSGGPYYGYTF. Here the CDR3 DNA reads TGTGCCAGCAGTTTATCAGGGGGCCCGTACTATGGCTACACCTTC.